The 31 T cell receptor beta chains presented below share a single source sample, sequenced in a study of cytomegalovirus exposure and HLA in healthy donors. This table comes from immunoSEQ multiplex PCR, and its TCRdb copy is limited to in-frame clones, with some not included. The top ten hold roughly 5.7% of the sample, which has 200,000 to 250,000 clones, less than 90% seen once. The sequencing input was PBMCs. The receptors derive from a woman in her late teens or twenties in good health and CMV-seronegative.

J is TRBJ1-1 and V is TRBV6-5; D may be TRBD1 (6 bases). The CDR3 consists of 14 residues. Germline values: CDR1 MNHEY, CDR2 SVGAGI. V lost 6 bases, J lost 0 bases, and 11 bases lay in between. CDR3 residues: CASRRDIMNTEAFF. The CDR3 DNA sequence: TGTGCCAGCAGGAGGGACATTATGAACACTGAAGCTTTCTTT.

With regard to this clone: This sample includes further DNA sequences coding for the same CDR3. The chain carries TRBV6-6 and TRBJ1-1, with D perhaps TRBD1 (5 bases). This CDR3 comprises 14 residues. CDR1 is MNHNY, CDR2 SVGAGI, per germline (reference sequence). With 2 bases removed from V and 1 base from J, the gap between germline ends came to 8 bases. The DNA for the CDR3 is TGTGCCAGCAGTTACGGGCAGGGGAACACTGAAGCTTTCTTT. This sequence encodes CASSYGQGNTEAFF.

V and J are TRBV5-1 and TRBJ1-1, with D possibly being TRBD1 (5 bases). This CDR3 region has 16 residues. The germline V gene has CDR1 SGHRS and CDR2 YFSETQ. V was clipped by 0 bases and J by 1 base, with 13 bases between them. CDR3: CASSLEPAGTNTEAFF. CDR3 bases: TGCGCCAGCAGCTTGGAACCCGCCGGGACGAACACTGAAGCTTTCTTT.

The rearrangement links TRBV6-5 to TRBJ1-2; TRBD1 agrees at 7 bases. The CDR3 spans 12 residues. Germline values: CDR1 MNHEY, CDR2 SVGAGI. V gave up 9 bases and J gave up 4 bases; unmatched junction bases: 5. The CDR3 is CASQDRSYGYTF. DNA for the CDR3: TGTGCCAGTCAGGACAGGTCCTATGGCTACACCTTC.

The rearrangement uses TRBV7-2 and TRBJ1-2, with 7 bases fitting TRBD1. Germline V lookup: CDR1 SGHTA, CDR2 FQGNSA. J lost 1 base, V lost 2 bases, and 7 bases had no gene match. The CDR3 contains 16 residues. CDR3 bases: TGTGCCAGCAGCTTACTGGGGACAGAGATTAACTATGGCTACACCTTC. Translated, it gives CASSLLGTEINYGYTF.

The table lists this clone with a count of one. V gene TRBV5-1 combines with J gene TRBJ1-1, with 7 bases aligning to TRBD1. The ends lost 0 bases at V and 0 bases at J; junction bases unmatched: 8. CDR1 SGHRS and CDR2 YFSETQ come from the germline V gene. The CDR3 length is 17 residues. The CDR3 DNA is TGCGCCAGCAGCTTGGGCCCGGGACAGACGATGAACACTGAAGCTTTCTTT. Its protein product is CASSLGPGQTMNTEAFF. The full variable domain, with the rest looked up from reference TRBV5-1 and TRBJ1-1, is KAGVTQTPRYLIKTRGQQVTLSCSPISGHRSVSWYQQTPGQGLQFLFEYFSETQRNKGNFPGRFSGRQFSNSRSEMNVSTLELGDSALYLCASSLGPGQTMNTEAFFGQGTRLTVV.

The chain has TRBV5-1 and TRBJ2-3; 10 positions agree with TRBD2. The CDR3 is 16 residues long. The trim removed 0 bases at V and 4 bases at J, leaving 5 bases unmatched. In germline, CDR1 is SGHRS, CDR2 YFSETQ. DNA for the CDR3: TGCGCCAGCAGCTTGGTGGGGACTAGCGCCGCAGATACGCAGTATTTT. This sequence encodes CASSLVGTSAADTQYF.

This clone was seen once. The chain recombines TRBV27 with TRBJ1-5; D is unclear. Germline assignment: CDR1 MNHEY and CDR2 SMNVEV (reference sequence). This CDR3 region has 13 residues. V lost 5 bases, J lost 5 bases, and 10 bases lay in between. CDR3 amino acids: CASSLRADQPQHF. The DNA of the CDR3 is TGTGCCAGCAGTCTGAGGGCCGATCAGCCCCAGCATTTT.

The chain recombines TRBV27 with TRBJ2-3; D may correspond to TRBD1 or TRBD2 (5 bases each). The CDR3 sequence is 13 residues long. Germline loops: CDR1 MNHEY, CDR2 SMNVEV (reference sequence). The V end was cut by 8 bases, the J end by 4 bases, with 13 bases between. CDR3: CASGTALSDTQYF. The CDR3 nucleotides are TGTGCCAGCGGGACGGCCCTATCAGATACGCAGTATTTT.

The chain recombines TRBV28 with TRBJ2-1; TRBD2 matches 8 bases. Losses at the gene ends were 5 bases for V and 2 bases for J; bases not matched to a gene: 5. Germline CDR1 MDHEN, CDR2 SYDVKM. The CDR3 sequence is 15 residues long. CDR3 DNA sequence: TGTGCCAGCAGTCCTTTAGCGGGGACCTACAATGAGCAGTTCTTC. As protein: CASSPLAGTYNEQFF.

The chain combines TRBV5-4 with TRBJ2-1; tentative D call: TRBD2 (6 bases). With 1 base removed from V and 0 bases from J, the gap between germline ends came to 20 bases. This CDR3 comprises 19 residues. Germline-derived CDR1 and CDR2 are SGHNT and YYREEE (reference sequence). The CDR3, as DNA: TGTGCCAGCAGCTTGCCGCGGGGCCGTAGCCCGAGCTCCTACAATGAGCAGTTCTTC. Translation: CASSLPRGRSPSSYNEQFF. The whole variable domain, filled in from reference TRBV5-4 and TRBJ2-1, reads ETGVTQSPTHLIKTRGQQVTLRCSSQSGHNTVSWYQQALGQGPQFIFQYYREEENGRGNFPPRFSGLQFPNYSSELNVNALELDDSALYLCASSLPRGRSPSSYNEQFFGPGTRLTVL.

The chain combines TRBV11-3 with TRBJ2-2; 10 bases map to TRBD2. The CDR3 is 16 amino acids. Per the germline V gene, CDR1 is SGHNT and CDR2 is YENEEA. Unmatched junction bases numbered 10, after V lost 3 bases and J lost 9 bases. CDR3 sequence (DNA): TGTGCCAGCAGCTTTAGCGCAGCGGGAGGGTCCCGGGAGCTGTTTTTT. Its protein product is CASSFSAAGGSRELFF.

The chain uses TRBV28 and TRBJ2-7, with TRBD1 matching 11 bases. V lost 7 bases and J lost 2; bases outside the gene matches: 7. The CDR3 runs 15 residues. CDR1 MDHEN and CDR2 SYDVKM come from the germline V gene. The CDR3 DNA sequence: TGTGCCAGCACCTCCACGGGACAGGGGGCCTACGAGCAGTACTTC. Translating it yields CASTSTGQGAYEQYF.

This clone was counted a few times. The chain employs TRBV4-1 and TRBJ1-5; unclear D gene. Germline CDR1 MGHRA, CDR2 YSYEKL. Trimming removed 1 base from V and 4 bases from J, with 8 bases in between. This CDR3 has 14 amino acids. The CDR3 region is CASSQGFGNQPQHF. CDR3 bases: TGCGCCAGCAGCCAAGGATTTGGGAATCAGCCCCAGCATTTT.

The genes are TRBV9 and TRBJ1-3; 8 bases match TRBD1. Germline values: CDR1 SGDLS, CDR2 YYNGEE. Trimming at V came to 3 bases and at J to 2 bases, leaving 1 base not matched to a gene. The CDR3 runs to 14 residues. In DNA form, the CDR3 reads TGTGCCAGCAGCGGGACAGGGCCTGGAAACACCATATATTTT. Amino acid sequence: CASSGTGPGNTIYF.

V gene TRBV27 combines with J gene TRBJ1-5; possible D gene TRBD1, 6 bases. This CDR3 region has 13 residues. Germline V gene data show CDR1 as MNHEY and CDR2 as SMNVEV (reference sequence). The V end was cut by 2 bases, the J end by 6 bases, with 8 bases between. CDR3 in DNA: TGTGCCAGCAGTTTAGGGGGGCTTCAGCCCCAGCATTTT. This encodes CASSLGGLQPQHF.

This rearrangement joins TRBV5-1 to TRBJ2-1, with D maybe TRBD1 (6 bases). Germline V lookup: CDR1 SGHRS, CDR2 YFSETQ. V lost 3 bases, J lost 10 bases, and 23 bases lay in between. CDR3 size: 16 residues. As DNA, the CDR3 is TGCGCCAGCAGCTCCTCGAACTCAGAGGGGGTTAGAGAGCAGTTCTTC. Its protein product is CASSSSNSEGVREQFF.

This clone was seen a single time. The J gene is TRBJ2-7, the V gene TRBV5-1, with D perhaps matching TRBD1 (6 bases). Germline V lookup: CDR1 SGHRS, CDR2 YFSETQ. The V and J ends lost 0 bases and 0 bases respectively, with 7 bases between them. CDR3 length: 14 amino acids. The CDR3, as DNA: TGCGCCAGCAGCTTGGGACAGGACTCCTACGAGCAGTACTTC. Protein product: CASSLGQDSYEQYF.

The CDR3 loop is CSVEQAGIFYNEQFF. CDR3 in DNA: TGCAGCGTTGAGCAAGCGGGAATTTTCTACAATGAGCAGTTCTTC. This chain joins TRBV29-1 and TRBJ2-1; 7 bases fit TRBD2. J gave up 3 bases and V 3 bases, and 8 bases lay outside the gene matches. Germline lookup yields CDR1 SQVTM and CDR2 ANQGSEA. The CDR3 consists of 15 residues.

This rearrangement joins TRBV6-6 to TRBJ2-3, with D possibly TRBD2 on 6 matching bases. V shed 6 bases and J shed 6 bases, with 16 bases lying between them. Germline V CDR1 and CDR2: MNHNY, SVGAGI (reference sequence). This CDR3 is 14 amino acids long. The CDR3 nucleotides are TGTGCCAGCAGGCTGATCCGGGAGACGGATACGCAGTATTTT. Translation: CASRLIRETDTQYF.

This clone was picked up many times. The chain couples TRBV30 to TRBJ2-3, with D possibly being TRBD1 (5 bases). CDR1 and CDR2 from the germline V gene are GTSNPN and SVGIG (reference sequence). This CDR3 spans 11 amino acids. Trimming took 2 bases from V and 6 from J, leaving 6 bases between them. CDR3 bases: TGTGCCTGGAGTAGGGGTGATACGCAGTATTTT. It is translated as CAWSRGDTQYF. The whole variable domain, remainder taken from reference TRBV30 and TRBJ2-3, is SQTIHQWPATLVQPVGSPLSLECTVEGTSNPNLYWYRQAAGRGLQLLFYSVGIGQISSEVPQNLSASRPQDRQFILSSKKLLLSDSGFYLCAWSRGDTQYFGPGTRLTVL.

The chain couples TRBV6-5 to TRBJ2-7, with D perhaps TRBD1 or TRBD2 (5 bases each). Germline-derived CDR1 and CDR2 are MNHEY and SVGAGI. V gave up 7 bases and J gave up 6 bases, with 16 bases separating them. The CDR3 totals 13 residues. CDR3 sequence: CASKGGDGLEQYF. CDR3 coding DNA: TGTGCCAGCAAGGGTGGGGACGGCCTCGAGCAGTACTTC.

This rearrangement joins TRBV9 to TRBJ1-2; tentative D call: TRBD1 (6 bases). The germline gives CDR1 SGDLS, CDR2 YYNGEE. This CDR3 contains 14 residues. The ends were cut back, 5 bases at V and 4 bases at J, with 15 bases in the middle. This chain's CDR3 is CASSEHTGSYGYTF. Here the CDR3 DNA reads TGTGCCAGCAGTGAACATACAGGGTCCTATGGCTACACCTTC.

The rearrangement links TRBV14 to TRBJ2-4; TRBD1 aligns across 11 bases. The V gene's germline CDR1 is SGHDN and CDR2 FVKESK. V gave up 2 bases and J gave up 0 bases; unmatched junction bases: 3. CDR3 length: 17 residues. CDR3 in amino acids: CASSQRGQGAAKNIQYF. The DNA for the CDR3 is TGTGCCAGCAGCCAACGAGGACAGGGGGCAGCCAAAAACATTCAGTACTTC.

The chain recombines TRBV7-3 with TRBJ1-6; D uncertain. Germline loops: CDR1 SGHTA, CDR2 FQGTGA. The CDR3 extends over 16 amino acids. The germline V and J ends were trimmed by 4 bases and 8 bases, with 18 bases remaining between them. The CDR3 here is CASSYSRSPGDSPLHF. CDR3 DNA: TGTGCCAGCAGCTACTCGCGGAGTCCGGGCGATTCACCCCTCCACTTT.

This chain joins TRBV2 and TRBJ2-2; the match to TRBD2 covers 7 bases. CDR1 and CDR2 from the germline V gene are SNHLY and FYNNEI. There are 16 residues in the CDR3. The V and J ends lost 4 bases and 1 base, in that order; junction bases with no gene match: 6. CDR3 DNA sequence: TGTGCCAGCAGTGTGGGGAGGGGCGTGAACACCGGGGAGCTGTTTTTT. This gives the protein CASSVGRGVNTGELFF. The full variable domain, its missing parts supplied by reference TRBV2 and TRBJ2-2, is EPEVTQTPSHQVTQMGQEVILRCVPISNHLYFYWYRQILGQKVEFLVSFYNNEISEKSEIFDDQFSVERPDGSNFTLKIRSTKLEDSAMYFCASSVGRGVNTGELFFGEGSRLTVL.

This clone was seen a handful of times. V gene TRBV5-1 combines with J gene TRBJ1-1, with D tentatively TRBD1 (6 bases). V was cut by 2 bases and J by 0 bases, with 8 bases left in between. Looked up from germline, CDR1 is SGHRS and CDR2 is YFSETQ. CDR3 length: 14 amino acids. The CDR3 here is CASSFGGMNTEAFF. The CDR3 DNA reads TGCGCCAGCAGCTTCGGGGGCATGAACACTGAAGCTTTCTTT.

The CDR3 DNA reads as TGTGCCAGCAGTCCCCGGGGGGTGAGTAATTCACCCCTCCACTTT. Protein: CASSPRGVSNSPLHF. This rearrangement joins TRBV6-5 to TRBJ1-6, with D possibly TRBD1 on 5 matching bases. Trimming left V 5 bases short and J 6 bases short, with 14 bases between. The CDR3 runs 15 residues. Germline V gene lookup returns CDR1 MNHEY and CDR2 SVGAGI.

This clone has a single count. The sample contains more than one DNA sequence encoding this CDR3. The rearrangement joins TRBV6-5 to TRBJ1-1; no reliable D call. The germline gives CDR1 MNHEY, CDR2 SVGAGI. Trimming took off 6 bases at V and 1 base at J, with 12 bases between the two ends. The CDR3 contains 14 residues. The DNA for the CDR3 is TGTGCCAGCAGCCCTACAGCAGGGAACACTGAAGCTTTCTTT. Translating gives CASSPTAGNTEAFF.

This clone was observed a handful of times. This sequence joins TRBV6-1 and TRBJ2-7; TRBD2 might be the D (5 bases). V gave up 7 bases and J gave up 2 bases, with 18 bases separating them. Germline lookup yields CDR1 MNHNS and CDR2 SASEGT. This CDR3 spans 15 amino acids. The CDR3 sequence is CASKLVRTSTYEQYF. Written as DNA, the CDR3 is TGTGCCAGCAAACTCGTCAGGACTTCCACCTACGAGCAGTACTTC.

This clone was seen a handful of times. In DNA form, the CDR3 reads TGCAGCGTCCTCGGGACAGGGAACACCGGGGAGCTGTTTTTT. Translated: CSVLGTGNTGELFF. This sequence joins TRBV29-1 and TRBJ2-2; 8 bases are shared with TRBD1. This CDR3 region has 14 residues. From germline, CDR1 is SQVTM and CDR2 ANQGSEA. With 6 bases clipped from V and 1 base from J, the junction kept 4 bases outside the gene matches.